This T cell receptor beta chain was sequenced for a study of blood T cell repertoires in COVID-19. The assay was immunoSEQ multiplex PCR, and TCRdb's table has in-frame clones only and misses some. The table records about 150,000 clones, 88% of them present only once. V was clipped by 0 bases and J by 6 bases; unmatched bases: 14. Germline V gene data show CDR1 as SGHVS and CDR2 as FQNEAQ. The CDR3 runs to 20 residues. The receptor's source is a human donor in a cohort sampled during active COVID-19. This chain uses TRBV7-8 with TRBJ2-1, with 13 bases matching TRBD2. The sequenced material came from peripheral blood. CDR3 nucleotide sequence: TGTGCCAGCAGCTTAGCGGGGGTCACTAGCGGGGGGGCCACCCGCAATGAGCAGTTCTTC. Translating gives CASSLAGVTSGGATRNEQFF.